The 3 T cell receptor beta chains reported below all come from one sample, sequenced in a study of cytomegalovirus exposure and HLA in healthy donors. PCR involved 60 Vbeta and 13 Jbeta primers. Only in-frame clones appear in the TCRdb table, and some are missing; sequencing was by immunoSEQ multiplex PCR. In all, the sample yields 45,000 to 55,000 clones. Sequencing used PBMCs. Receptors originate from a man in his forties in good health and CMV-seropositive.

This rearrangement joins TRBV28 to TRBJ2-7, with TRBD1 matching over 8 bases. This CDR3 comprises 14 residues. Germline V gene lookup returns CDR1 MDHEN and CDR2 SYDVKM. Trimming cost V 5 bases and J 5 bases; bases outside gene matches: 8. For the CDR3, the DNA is TGTGCCAGCAGTCCCCAGACAGGGGATCACGAGCAGTACTTC. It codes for CASSPQTGDHEQYF. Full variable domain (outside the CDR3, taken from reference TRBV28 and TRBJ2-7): DVKVTQSSRYLVKRTGEKVFLECVQDMDHENMFWYRQDPGLGLRLIYFSYDVKMKEKGDIPEGYSVSREKKERFSLILESASTNQTSMYLCASSPQTGDHEQYFGPGTRLTVT.

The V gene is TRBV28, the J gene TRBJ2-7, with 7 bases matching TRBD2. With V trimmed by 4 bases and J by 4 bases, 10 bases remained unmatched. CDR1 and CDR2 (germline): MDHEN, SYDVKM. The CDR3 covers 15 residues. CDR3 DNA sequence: TGTGCCAGCAGTTCGTCTGGGCGGGAGAAATACGAGCAGTACTTC. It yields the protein CASSSSGREKYEQYF.

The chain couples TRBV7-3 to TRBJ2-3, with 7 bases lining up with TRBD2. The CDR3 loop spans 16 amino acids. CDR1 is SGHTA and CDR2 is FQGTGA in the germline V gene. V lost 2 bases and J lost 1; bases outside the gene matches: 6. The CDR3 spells CASSLGTSERTDTQYF. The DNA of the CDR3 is TGTGCCAGCAGCTTAGGTACTAGCGAACGCACAGATACGCAGTATTTT.